The 23 T cell receptor beta chains presented below share a single source sample, sequenced in a study of early T cells in non-severe SARS-CoV-2 infection. TCRdb reanalysed the 5' RACE reads using MiXCR and keeps one entry per CDR3 protein. The sample yields tens of thousands of distinct CDR3 sequences, 8% to 13% seen once. Input material: whole blood. The receptors come from an adult who was a healthcare worker with PCR-confirmed SARS-CoV-2 infection or an uninfected control (not recorded which).

The chain has TRBV27 and TRBJ1-3; no firm D call. CDR1 is MNHEY, CDR2 SMNVEV, per germline (reference sequence). The CDR3 has 15 amino acids. With 0 bases removed from V and 5 bases from J, the gap between germline ends came to 11 bases. This chain's CDR3 is CASSLSAPDRNTIYF. The CDR3, as DNA: TGTGCCAGCAGTTTATCTGCCCCTGATCGAAACACCATATATTTT.

This clonotype was seen at least ten times. CDR3 protein: CASSPPSQDTQYF. The CDR3 coding sequence is TGTGCCAGCTCACCACCTTCACAAGATACGCAGTATTTT. The V and J genes are TRBV18 and TRBJ2-3; no reliable D call. V was clipped by 0 bases and J by 5 bases, with 6 bases between them. The CDR3 loop spans 13 amino acids. Looked up from germline, CDR1 is KGHSH and CDR2 is LQKENI.

This clonotype was detected ten times or more. J is TRBJ1-1 and V is TRBV5-1; 9 bases are a match to TRBD1. The CDR3 covers 13 residues. The ends lost 5 bases at V and 3 bases at J; junction bases unmatched: 2. In germline, CDR1 is SGHRS, CDR2 YFSETQ. In nucleotides, the CDR3 is TGCGCCAGCAGACAGGGGGCTGACACTGAAGCTTTCTTT. This codes for CASRQGADTEAFF.

This clonotype was detected ten times or more. The rearrangement uses TRBV13 and TRBJ1-1, with TRBD1 matching over 7 bases. The V segment lost 5 bases and the J segment 6 bases; nucleotides outside the gene matches: 9. Germline values: CDR1 PRHDT, CDR2 FYEKMQ (reference sequence). This CDR3 has 14 amino acids. CDR3 region: CASSVRGRRPEAFF. CDR3 nucleotide sequence: TGTGCCAGCAGCGTTAGGGGGCGCAGACCTGAAGCTTTCTTT.

The chain couples TRBV25-1 to TRBJ2-7; 11 nucleotides agree with TRBD2. Germline-derived CDR1 and CDR2 are MGHDK and SYGVNS. The CDR3 contains 22 residues. V trimming: 2 bases; J trimming: 0 bases; junction bases outside the gene matches: 21. CDR3 amino acids: CASSEPFHLLAGAQASSYEQYF. For the CDR3, the DNA is TGTGCCAGCAGTGAACCCTTCCATCTACTAGCGGGAGCCCAAGCTAGCTCCTACGAGCAGTACTTC.

Points on this clonotype: A read error may account for a junction end that differs from germline. The chain couples TRBV7-8 to TRBJ2-5; D unresolved. The CDR3 is made up of 11 amino acids. Looked up from germline, CDR1 is SGHVS and CDR2 is FQNEAQ. The CDR3 bases are TGTGCCAGCAGCGGTTTAGAGACCCAGTGCTTC. Amino acids: CASSGLETQCF.

In this sample, this clonotype turned up once. The CDR3 DNA is TGTGCCAGCAGCTTAGCTACTAGCGGCCGGGGCACCGGGGAGCTGTTTTTT. Translating gives CASSLATSGRGTGELFF. V is TRBV11-1 and J is TRBJ2-2, with 8 bases that match TRBD2. Trimming at V came to 0 bases and at J to 4 bases, leaving 7 bases not matched to a gene. The CDR3 contains 17 residues. CDR1 and CDR2 (germline): SGHAT, FQDESV (reference sequence).

This clonotype was counted only a few times. This chain joins TRBV7-9 and TRBJ2-5, with 8 bases aligning to TRBD1. This CDR3 is 15 amino acids long. V dropped 5 bases and J dropped 2; count of bases not matched to a gene: 7. Germline CDR1 SEHNR, CDR2 FQNEAQ (reference sequence). CDR3 in amino acids: CASSRDGTGQETQYF. In DNA form, the CDR3 reads TGTGCCAGCAGCAGAGACGGGACAGGACAAGAGACCCAGTACTTC.

Points on this clonotype: The junction does not match germline at one end; this may be a read error. J is TRBJ2-4 and V is TRBV3-1, with D maybe TRBD2 (7 bases). The CDR3 is 15 residues long. The germline V gene encodes CDR1 LGHDT and CDR2 YNNKEL (reference sequence). The CDR3 sequence is CASSEEWGGQNIQYF. CDR3 bases: TGTGCCAGCAGCGAAGAGTGGGGGGGCCAAAACATTCAGTACTTC.

This clonotype was detected many times. The chain's CDR3 is CAIRNLQGIWLGDGYTF. The DNA for the CDR3 is TGTGCCATCAGAAATTTACAGGGAATATGGTTGGGGGACGGCTACACCTTC. The V call is TRBV10-3, the J call TRBJ1-2; a weak D match, TRBD1 (6 bases). The CDR3 runs 17 residues. Germline loops: CDR1 ENHRY, CDR2 SYGVKD. Trimming took 6 bases from V and 8 from J, leaving 28 bases between them.

The rearrangement uses TRBV7-2 and TRBJ1-2, with D uncertain. The CDR3 spans 14 residues. Germline lookup yields CDR1 SGHTA and CDR2 FQGNSA. V was shortened by 1 base and J by 4 bases, with 10 bases between the two germline ends. CDR3 in DNA: TGTGCCAGCAGCTTAGGTGGGGATGGCTATGGCTACACCTTC. Protein product: CASSLGGDGYGYTF.

V gene TRBV20-1 combines with J gene TRBJ2-3; perhaps TRBD2 as D (5 bases). The CDR3 is 13 amino acids. V lost 5 bases and J 1 base, leaving 10 bases between the germline ends. Germline-derived CDR1 and CDR2 are DFQATT and SNEGSKA (reference sequence). The CDR3 DNA reads TGCAGTGCTCAGTCCGGGGGCACAGATACGCAGTATTTT. Its protein is CSAQSGGTDTQYF.

This clonotype was detected ten times or more. The rearrangement uses TRBV7-9 and TRBJ2-7, with TRBD2 matching over 7 bases. The CDR3 extends over 15 amino acids. V gave up 6 bases and J gave up 0 bases; unmatched junction bases: 8. Germline V gives CDR1 SEHNR, CDR2 FQNEAQ (reference sequence). This CDR3 is CASSLMGGSSYEQYF. CDR3 nucleotides: TGTGCCAGCAGTCTTATGGGAGGGAGCTCCTACGAGCAGTACTTC.

This clonotype has at least ten counts. The rearrangement links TRBV7-2 to TRBJ2-3; 9 positions agree with TRBD1. V lost 5 bases to trimming and J lost 4 bases; unmatched junction nucleotides: 7. The CDR3 runs to 15 residues. In germline, CDR1 is SGHTA, CDR2 FQGNSA. The CDR3 DNA reads TGTGCCAGCAGCCCCGGGACAGGGTTTTCAGATACGCAGTATTTT. Protein sequence: CASSPGTGFSDTQYF.

This clonotype was detected a few times. V gene TRBV4-2 combines with J gene TRBJ2-4; tentatively, D is TRBD1 (6 bases). Germline assignment: CDR1 LGHNA and CDR2 YNFKEQ. V was shortened by 0 bases and J by 1 base, with 13 bases between the two germline ends. The CDR3 covers 17 residues. The CDR3 coding sequence is TGTGCCAGCAGCCAAGATGCCCCAACAGGGGCCAAAAACATTCAGTACTTC. Amino acids: CASSQDAPTGAKNIQYF.

Only a few counts were recorded for this clonotype. The V gene is TRBV10-3, the J gene TRBJ2-7; 7 bases fit TRBD2. Germline V lookup: CDR1 ENHRY, CDR2 SYGVKD. With V trimmed by 6 bases and J by 5 bases, 10 bases remained unmatched. CDR3 size: 14 residues. This CDR3 is CAIRATSGMNEQYF. The CDR3 DNA is TGTGCCATCAGGGCAACCAGCGGGATGAACGAGCAGTACTTC.

This clonotype was counted between two and nine times. The rearrangement uses TRBV6-5 and TRBJ2-7; D possibly corresponds to TRBD1 (6 bases). Trimming took 2 bases from V and 2 from J, leaving 10 bases between them. In germline, CDR1 is MNHEY, CDR2 SVGAGI. The CDR3 is 14 residues long. CDR3 amino acids: CASSYNRETYEQYF. The CDR3 nucleotides are TGTGCCAGCAGTTACAACAGGGAGACCTACGAGCAGTACTTC.

This clonotype occurred many times. J is TRBJ2-3 and V is TRBV6-2 or TRBV6-3; 8 nucleotides align to TRBD2. The V segment lost 6 bases and the J segment 2 bases; nucleotides outside the gene matches: 4. Germline V lookup: CDR1 MNHEY, CDR2 SVGEGT. The CDR3 sequence is 14 residues long. CDR3 sequence (DNA): TGTGCCAGCAGCCCAGCGGGGGACACAGATACGCAGTATTTT. Translating gives CASSPAGDTDTQYF.

This clonotype was seen more than once but under ten times. V is TRBV7-9 and J is TRBJ1-2, with 8 positions matching TRBD1. CDR1 and CDR2 from the germline V gene are SEHNR and FQNEAQ (reference sequence). V was pared by 8 bases and J by 3 bases, with 8 bases of the junction left unmatched. This CDR3 comprises 14 residues. CDR3 residues: CASYSGGIYYGYTF. CDR3 nucleotide sequence: TGTGCCAGCTACTCAGGGGGCATATACTATGGCTACACCTTC.

The sample holds many counts of this clonotype. The V gene is TRBV4-1, the J gene TRBJ2-3, with D possibly matching TRBD2 (6 bases). V lost 5 bases to trimming and J lost 2 bases, with 11 bases between them. Germline lookup yields CDR1 MGHRA and CDR2 YSYEKL. CDR3 length: 14 residues. CDR3 sequence: CASSYRGATDTQYF. The CDR3 nucleotides are TGCGCCAGCAGCTACCGCGGGGCCACAGATACGCAGTATTTT.

In its sample, this clonotype was seen many times. The DNA of the CDR3 is TGCACCCAGGGGGGGACTTACATGGAGCAGTACTTC. It encodes CTQGGTYMEQYF. The V and J genes are TRBV20-1 and TRBJ2-7, with D perhaps TRBD1 or TRBD2 (7 bases each). The CDR3 has 12 residues. Germline loops: CDR1 DFQATT, CDR2 SNEGSKA (reference sequence).

This clonotype was observed many times. V usage is TRBV29-1 and J usage is TRBJ2-1; D may match TRBD1 or TRBD2 (5 bases each). Trimming pared 7 bases from V and 8 bases from J, leaving 18 bases between. The CDR3 is 13 residues long. Germline V gene data show CDR1 as SQVTM and CDR2 as ANQGSEA. This chain's CDR3 is CSATGRGLDEQFF. DNA of the CDR3: TGCAGCGCAACGGGGCGAGGTTTGGATGAGCAGTTCTTC.

The chain has TRBV10-3 and TRBJ2-7; 9 nucleotides align to TRBD1. Germline V CDR1 and CDR2: ENHRY, SYGVKD. The length of the CDR3 is 14 residues. The J segment lost 5 bases and the V segment lost 4 bases, leaving 6 bases of the junction unmatched. The CDR3 is CAISVRDRENEQYF. The CDR3 DNA is TGTGCCATCAGTGTGAGGGACAGGGAGAACGAGCAGTACTTC.